Shown below are 30 T cell receptor beta chains from a single sample sequenced in a study of blood T cells in healthy people across ages. Together with a sample-barcoded 5' primer, a J-beta primer mix was included in a second PCR lasting about 7 to 11 cycles. A single record per CDR3 protein comes from TCRdb applying MiXCR to the 5' RACE reads. This table has just under 900,000 distinct CDR3 sequences, more than 25% appearing once. The sample taken for sequencing was blood. These receptors all come from a woman older than 75 in good health.

Turning to this clonotype: Given a much more abundant clone one base away, this may be a read error. The genes are TRBV3-1 and TRBJ1-2, with D unresolved. Germline-derived CDR1 and CDR2 are LGHDT and YNNKEL (reference sequence). This CDR3 comprises 11 residues. CDR3 loop: CAGSQPGGYTF. Here the CDR3 DNA reads TGTGCCGGCAGCCAACCGGGAGGCTACACCTTC. Based on the CDR3 plus reference TRBV3-1 and TRBJ1-2, the full variable domain is DTAVSQTPKYLVTQMGNDKSIKCEQNLGHDTMYWYKQDSKKFLKIMFSYNNKELIINETVPNRFSPKSPDKAHLNLHINSLELGDSAVYFCAGSQPGGYTFGSGTRLTVV.

In this sample, this clonotype turned up a few times. This chain links TRBV3-1 with TRBJ2-7; D gene unclear. The CDR3 has 14 amino acids. Germline assignment: CDR1 LGHDT and CDR2 YNNKEL (reference sequence). V gave up 3 bases and J gave up 2 bases, with 11 bases separating them. In nucleotides, the CDR3 is TGTGCCAGCAGCCATGGAAGCAGGACCTACGAGCAGTACTTC. Translation: CASSHGSRTYEQYF.

The V call is TRBV7-2, the J call TRBJ2-3; the match to TRBD2 covers 13 bases. V gave up 4 bases and J gave up 2 bases; unmatched junction bases: 6. CDR3 length equals 17 residues. Per the germline V gene, CDR1 is SGHTA and CDR2 is FQGNSA. The CDR3 spells CASSSRTSGSVTDTQYF. CDR3 sequence (DNA): TGTGCCAGCAGCTCTCGGACTAGCGGGAGCGTCACAGATACGCAGTATTTT.

The rearrangement joins TRBV20-1 to TRBJ2-7, with TRBD2 matching over 7 bases. This CDR3 is built from 13 residues. Germline lookup yields CDR1 DFQATT and CDR2 SNEGSKA (reference sequence). The ends lost 1 base at V and 3 bases at J; junction bases unmatched: 3. In DNA form, the CDR3 reads TGCAGTGCTAGAGGGCTAGCGGACTACGAGCAGTACTTC. Translated: CSARGLADYEQYF.

This clonotype was counted ten times or more. V usage is TRBV11-2 and J usage is TRBJ2-4; TRBD2 aligns across 11 bases. Germline lookup yields CDR1 SGHAT and CDR2 FQNNGV. V trimming: 4 bases; J trimming: 0 bases; junction bases outside the gene matches: 8. The CDR3 is 18 residues long. The CDR3 region is CASSSGLADILAKNIQYF. In nucleotides, the CDR3 is TGTGCCAGCAGCTCGGGACTAGCGGATATCCTAGCCAAAAACATTCAGTACTTC. The whole variable domain, remainder taken from reference TRBV11-2 and TRBJ2-4, is EAGVAQSPRYKIIEKRQSVAFWCNPISGHATLYWYQQILGQGPKLLIQFQNNGVVDDSQLPKDRFSAERLKGVDSTLKIQPAKLEDSAVYLCASSSGLADILAKNIQYFGAGTRLSVL.

This clonotype has only a few counts. The chain uses TRBV6-1 and TRBJ1-2, with D uncertain. V lost 2 bases to trimming and J lost 6 bases, with 7 bases between them. The CDR3 runs to 12 residues. Germline-derived CDR1 and CDR2 are MNHNS and SASEGT. CDR3 amino acids: CASSERIDGYTF. The CDR3 nucleotides are TGTGCCAGCAGTGAAAGAATTGATGGCTACACCTTC.

This clonotype was counted a few times. V usage is TRBV19 and J usage is TRBJ2-6; no clear D gene. Germline lookup yields CDR1 LNHDA and CDR2 SQIVND (reference sequence). Trimming shortened V by 3 bases and J by 0 bases, and 6 bases separated the two germline ends. The CDR3 consists of 15 residues. CDR3 in DNA: TGTGCCAGTAGTATGAGCAGCTCTGGGGCCAACGTCCTGACTTTC. It codes for CASSMSSSGANVLTF.

The chain joins TRBV6-2 or TRBV6-3 to TRBJ2-2, with 13 nucleotides matching TRBD2. The V segment lost 4 bases and the J segment 4 bases; nucleotides outside the gene matches: 6. CDR3 length: 17 residues. The germline gives CDR1 MNHEY, CDR2 SVGEGT. CDR3 residues: CASSSRLAGGGTGELFF. The CDR3 DNA sequence: TGTGCCAGCAGTTCTCGACTAGCGGGGGGTGGCACCGGGGAGCTGTTTTTT.

This clonotype was detected many times. This chain links TRBV27 with TRBJ2-7; D is unresolved. With 1 base removed from V and 1 base from J, the gap between germline ends came to 8 bases. The germline gives CDR1 MNHEY, CDR2 SMNVEV (reference sequence). The length of the CDR3 is 14 residues. The CDR3 nucleotides read TGTGCCAGCAGTTTATTCGGCACTTCCTACGAGCAGTACTTC. Translation: CASSLFGTSYEQYF.

In this sample, this clonotype turned up many times. This chain connects TRBV28 to TRBJ2-7, with D uncertain. Germline CDR1 and CDR2: MDHEN and SYDVKM. This CDR3 is 12 amino acids long. Trimming pared 3 bases from V and 3 bases from J, leaving 6 bases between. The CDR3 nucleotides are TGTGCCAGCAGTTTTGTTTTCTACGAGCAGTACTTC. This codes for CASSFVFYEQYF.

In this sample, this clonotype turned up many times. The genes are TRBV9 and TRBJ2-1; D call uncertain. Trimming removed 3 bases from V and 8 bases from J, with 9 bases in between. Germline CDR1 is SGDLS and CDR2 is YYNGEE. This CDR3 spans 12 amino acids. CDR3 region: CASSEDGYEQFF. CDR3 DNA: TGTGCCAGCAGCGAGGATGGTTATGAGCAGTTCTTC.

This clonotype was counted ten times or more. V gene TRBV5-1 combines with J gene TRBJ2-3; 8 nucleotides line up with TRBD2. There are 14 residues in the CDR3. Trimming cost V 6 bases and J 5 bases; bases outside gene matches: 8. Germline V CDR1 and CDR2: SGHRS, YFSETQ. The CDR3: CASTTTGGIDTQYF. The CDR3 nucleotides are TGCGCCAGCACTACCACGGGGGGGATAGATACGCAGTATTTT.

This clonotype was recorded a few times. This chain links TRBV21-1 with TRBJ2-7; the table's TRBD1 call for D was not verified on the DNA. TRBV21-1 is labeled a pseudogene. CDR3 length: 14 residues. CDR3 sequence (DNA): TGTGCCAGCAGCAAATTGGGCAGGGGGCGGGAGCAGTACTTC. It encodes CASSKLGRGREQYF.

This clonotype was detected ten times or more. This rearrangement joins TRBV14 to TRBJ2-3; D is unclear. V lost 1 base and J lost 2, with 7 bases in between. Germline-derived CDR1 and CDR2 are SGHDN and FVKESK. CDR3 length equals 14 residues. CDR3 residues: CASSQAVSTDTQYF. CDR3 sequence (DNA): TGTGCCAGCAGCCAAGCTGTATCCACAGATACGCAGTATTTT.

For this clonotype: One base away lies a much larger clone, so this may be a sequencing read error. V is TRBV15 and J is TRBJ2-1; TRBD1 or TRBD2 may be the D gene (5 bases each). Germline V gene sequence: CDR1 LNHNV, CDR2 YYDKDF (reference sequence). The CDR3 consists of 15 residues. CDR3 bases: TGTGCCACCAGCATGGGGACCGGCTCCTACAATGGGCAGTTCTTC. It translates to CATSMGTGSYNGQFF.

Concerning this clonotype: A much bigger clone sits one base away, suggesting this may be a read error. V usage is TRBV7-2 and J usage is TRBJ1-5, with 8 bases that match TRBD1. The CDR3 has 14 amino acids. The germline CDR1 and CDR2 sequences are SGHTA and FQGNSA. The V segment lost 7 bases and the J segment 6 bases; nucleotides outside the gene matches: 8. This chain's CDR3 is CASTATGACQPQHF. CDR3 coding DNA: TGTGCCAGCACGGCGACAGGGGCCTGTCAGCCCCAGCATTTT.

The rearrangement joins TRBV29-1 to TRBJ1-1; D is uncertain. The germline V and J ends were trimmed by 7 bases and 3 bases, with 15 bases remaining between them. From germline, CDR1 is SQVTM and CDR2 ANQGSEA. CDR3 length: 13 residues. CDR3 nucleotide sequence: TGCAGCGCCGGCCGAGGTTTGGACACTGAAGCTTTCTTT. It specifies CSAGRGLDTEAFF.

In its sample, this clonotype was seen many times. J is TRBJ2-3 and V is TRBV12-3 or TRBV12-4; 13 positions agree with TRBD2. The CDR3 totals 17 residues. V shed 4 bases, J shed 2 bases, and the junction held 6 bases outside the gene matches. The CDR3 reads CASSSGTSGAVTDTQYF. DNA for the CDR3: TGTGCCAGCAGTTCAGGGACTAGCGGGGCGGTCACAGATACGCAGTATTTT.

As regards this clonotype: Since a much larger clone is just one base distant, this may be a read error. This chain uses TRBV28 with TRBJ2-5, with D perhaps TRBD1 (6 bases). Between the trimmed V and J ends, which lost 6 bases and 11 bases, there was a span of 22 bases. There are 14 residues in the CDR3. Germline V CDR1 and CDR2: MDHEN, SYDVKM. This chain's CDR3 is CASRRQGPPARQYF. In nucleotides, the CDR3 is TGTGCCAGCAGGCGGCAGGGGCCACCGGCGCGGCAGTACTTC.

On this clonotype: This may arise from a read error, as a much more abundant clone is one base away. The V call is TRBV6-1, the J call TRBJ2-1; D is undetermined. Germline V gives CDR1 MNHNS, CDR2 SASEGT. The CDR3 spans 12 residues. The CDR3 region is CASSEIANERFF. CDR3 sequence (DNA): TGTGCCAGCAGTGAAATTGCGAATGAGCGGTTCTTC.

V usage is TRBV15 and J usage is TRBJ2-7; D possibly corresponds to TRBD2 (5 bases). The CDR3 has 20 residues. Trimming shortened V by 0 bases and J by 4 bases, and 28 bases separated the two germline ends. The germline V gene encodes CDR1 LNHNV and CDR2 YYDKDF (reference sequence). CDR3 in DNA: TGTGCCACCAGCAGAGATGTCGGGCCTACGATCGCATCGGGATCTTACGAGCAGTACTTC. Its protein is CATSRDVGPTIASGSYEQYF.

The chain carries TRBV30 and TRBJ2-5; possibly TRBD2 for D (7 bases). With 2 bases removed from V and 4 bases from J, the gap between germline ends came to 14 bases. The CDR3 has 14 amino acids. Per germline, CDR1 GTSNPN and CDR2 SVGIG (reference sequence). CDR3 nucleotide sequence: TGTGCCTGGAGTTGGGAAAGGGGGGGAGAGACCCAGTACTTC. It is translated as CAWSWERGGETQYF.

The gene calls are TRBV12-3 or TRBV12-4 and TRBJ2-1; either TRBD1 or TRBD2 may supply D (5 bases each). V lost 5 bases and J 10 bases, leaving 12 bases between the germline ends. The CDR3 contains 12 residues. The CDR3 nucleotides read TGTGCCAGCAGTATGGGGACGGGGGAGCAGTTCTTC. Translating gives CASSMGTGEQFF.

To note about this clonotype: One base away lies a much larger clone, so this may be a sequencing read error. The J gene is TRBJ2-7, the V gene TRBV2, with D maybe TRBD2 (7 bases). V lost 7 bases and J lost 8, with 21 bases in between. Germline V lookup: CDR1 SNHLY, CDR2 FYNNEI. The CDR3 extends over 14 amino acids. CDR3 protein: CASTLQSGGGKQYF. The CDR3 DNA reads as TGTGCCAGCACGCTTCAGAGTGGGGGGGGCAAGCAGTACTTC.

This clonotype was counted many times. V is TRBV5-1 and J is TRBJ1-5, with D possibly being TRBD1 (5 bases). The germline V gene encodes CDR1 SGHRS and CDR2 YFSETQ. This CDR3 has 15 residues. The germline V and J ends were trimmed by 3 bases and 4 bases, with 14 bases remaining between them. The CDR3 spells CASSSGQGVNQPQHF. In DNA, the CDR3 is TGCGCCAGCAGCTCCGGCCAGGGAGTGAATCAGCCCCAGCATTTT. The entire variable domain, with the rest obtained from reference TRBV5-1 and TRBJ1-5, is as follows: KAGVTQTPRYLIKTRGQQVTLSCSPISGHRSVSWYQQTPGQGLQFLFEYFSETQRNKGNFPGRFSGRQFSNSRSEMNVSTLELGDSALYLCASSSGQGVNQPQHFGDGTRLSIL.

This clonotype appeared many times. The chain has TRBV11-2 and TRBJ2-5, with D perhaps matching TRBD1 (5 bases). Germline-derived CDR1 and CDR2 are SGHAT and FQNNGV. CDR3 length equals 16 residues. Trimming stripped 0 bases from V and 4 bases from J, with 15 bases between. For the CDR3, the DNA is TGTGCCAGCAGCTTAGAAGGATCTCTCCAGGGAGAGACCCAGTACTTC. Translating it yields CASSLEGSLQGETQYF.

About this clonotype: This may come from a read error, since a much larger clone is one base off. The rearrangement uses TRBV28 and TRBJ1-4; a possible D gene is TRBD1 (6 bases). This CDR3 is built from 15 residues. Germline-derived CDR1 and CDR2 are MDHEN and SYDVKM. V was clipped by 3 bases and J by 8 bases, with 16 bases between them. CDR3 protein: CASSFWVVGQEKLFF. The CDR3 DNA sequence: TGTGCCAGCAGTTTCTGGGTGGTCGGACAGGAAAAACTGTTTTTT.

The V and J genes are TRBV7-8 and TRBJ1-1; D is unclear. There are 15 residues in the CDR3. CDR1 and CDR2 from the germline V gene are SGHVS and FQNEAQ. V was cut by 2 bases and J by 1 base, with 11 bases left in between. Here the CDR3 reads CASSLIRVGNTEAFF. DNA of the CDR3: TGTGCCAGCAGCTTAATTCGAGTGGGGAACACTGAAGCTTTCTTT.

This clonotype occurred many times. The rearrangement links TRBV12-3 or TRBV12-4 to TRBJ2-7, with TRBD2 identical over 15 bases. The ends lost 5 bases at V and 2 bases at J; junction bases unmatched: 10. There are 18 residues in the CDR3. CDR3 DNA sequence: TGTGCCAGCAGTCGACAGGGACTAGCGGGGGGACTCACCTACGAGCAGTACTTC. Translating it yields CASSRQGLAGGLTYEQYF.

The table lists this clonotype with many counts. This chain uses TRBV29-1 with TRBJ2-1; D remains unclear. The CDR3 extends over 15 amino acids. Per germline, CDR1 SQVTM and CDR2 ANQGSEA. The V gene lost 0 bases and the J gene lost 6 bases, with 15 bases spanning the gap. CDR3 protein: CSVEDSKVLRNEQFF. The DNA for the CDR3 is TGCAGCGTTGAAGATTCGAAGGTTTTGCGCAATGAGCAGTTCTTC.